The present T cell receptor (beta chain) was sequenced within a study of T cells in narcolepsy. Study in general: Donors had narcolepsy type 1 or type 2, or were healthy controls. Study observations and caveats: No autoreactive T cell clone sequences appeared in some memory CD4+ repertoires. HCRT-specific and TRIB2-specific autoreactive clonotypes appeared among same-patient CSF and blood CD4+ clonotypes. Healthy controls reportedly lacked the autoreactive clonotypes serially found in patients' blood.

About this clone: Its antigen is undetermined.

Libraries were prepared by immunoSEQ multiplex PCR; TCRdb keeps only in-frame clonotypes and omits some of them. This table has some 30,000 clones, around 77% appearing once. Trimming removed 5 bases from V and 4 bases from J; junction bases left unmatched: 8. The germline gives CDR1 MNHEY, CDR2 SMNVEV (reference sequence). The CDR3 extends over 15 amino acids. Specimen: memory (CD45RA-) CD4+ T cells from blood. This sequence originates from a human donor in good health. The chain joins TRBV27 to TRBJ1-5; 7 bases map to TRBD1. The CDR3 sequence: CASSAGTETNQPQHF. CDR3 nucleotides: TGTGCCAGCAGTGCCGGGACAGAAACTAATCAGCCCCAGCATTTT.